The rows below give T cell receptor beta chains drawn from one sample of a study of blood T cell repertoires in COVID-19. Using immunoSEQ multiplex PCR, the repertoire was profiled, and TCRdb retains in-frame clones only, with some absent. The repertoire holds roughly 87,000 clones, with 85% to 90% as singletons. The sequenced material came from peripheral blood. Source of these receptors: a man in his forties with acute or convalescent COVID-19. Both conserved end residues are part of each CDR3. D genes are given only for firm matches. Some rows mark clone size as missing; the rest say once, few, many or name a class of expanded clone.

v_gene	abundance	d_gene	j_gene	len	CDR3aa	CDR3nt
TRBV19	once	NA	TRBJ1-3	15	CASSTTSGPGNTIYF	TGTGCCAGTAGTACAACGTCAGGGCCTGGAAACACCATATATTTT
TRBV9	NA	NA	TRBJ1-1	16	CASSALRGGGTTEAFF	TGTGCCAGCAGCGCACTCAGGGGTGGAGGAACGACTGAAGCTTTCTTT
TRBV19	once	NA	TRBJ1-1	15	CASSIRGIGSTEAFF	TGTGCCAGTAGTATTAGGGGCATCGGAAGCACTGAAGCTTTCTTT
TRBV10-1	NA	NA	TRBJ1-5	12	CASSANNQPQHF	TGCGCCAGCAGTGCTAACAATCAGCCCCAGCATTTT
TRBV21-1	NA	NA	TRBJ2-7	13	CASSKGGATGGDF	TGTGCCAGCAGCAAAGGAGGCGCGACAGGAGGAGACTTC
TRBV11-3	NA	TRBD1	TRBJ2-2	16	CASSLATGTATGELFF	TGTGCCAGCAGCTTGGCGACCGGGACAGCCACCGGGGAGCTGTTTTTT
TRBV5-6	NA	NA	TRBJ2-7	15	CASSLGQGFSYEQYF	TGTGCCAGCAGCTTGGGGCAGGGGTTCTCCTACGAGCAGTACTTC
TRBV12-3/TRBV12-4	NA	NA	TRBJ2-7	13	CASSFDTSYEQYF	TGTGCCAGCAGCTTTGACACTTCCTACGAGCAGTACTTC
TRBV5-4	once	TRBD1	TRBJ1-1	14	CASSDTGGFAEAFF	TGTGCCAGCAGCGATACAGGGGGCTTCGCTGAAGCTTTCTTT
TRBV18	NA	TRBD2	TRBJ2-3	16	CASSPLAGGGTDTQYF	TGTGCCAGCTCACCCCTAGCGGGGGGCGGCACAGATACGCAGTATTTT
TRBV5-5	once	NA	TRBJ2-3	18	CASSLYRLRGISTDTQYF	TGTGCCAGCAGCTTGTATCGGCTTCGGGGAATTAGCACAGATACGCAGTATTTT
TRBV3-1/TRBV3-2	NA	TRBD1	TRBJ2-7	16	CASSQDLGDRGYEQYF	TGTGCCAGCAGCCAAGATCTGGGGGACAGGGGCTACGAGCAGTACTTC
TRBV6-5	NA	NA	TRBJ2-7	12	CATLGPSYEQYF	TGTGCCACCCTAGGCCCGAGTTACGAGCAGTACTTC
TRBV18	NA	NA	TRBJ1-2	13	CASSLASGNGYTF	TGTGCCAGCTCTCTAGCCTCCGGGAATGGCTACACCTTC
TRBV6-5	NA	NA	TRBJ2-5	13	CASRRGFQETQYF	TGTGCCAGCCGACGAGGCTTCCAAGAGACCCAGTACTTC
TRBV11-3	few	NA	TRBJ1-1	12	CASGNRNTEAFF	TGTGCCAGCGGAAACAGGAACACTGAAGCTTTCTTT
TRBV27	NA	NA	TRBJ1-5	15	CASSLLGGPNQPQHF	TGTGCCAGCAGTTTATTAGGGGGTCCAAATCAGCCCCAGCATTTT
TRBV5-1	NA	NA	TRBJ2-6	19	CASSLTGQSVMSGANVLTF	TGCGCCAGCAGCTTGACAGGACAGAGCGTAATGAGTGGGGCCAACGTCCTGACTTTC
TRBV3-1/TRBV3-2	NA	NA	TRBJ2-2	13	CASSQYPGGELFF	TGTGCCAGCAGCCAATACCCGGGCGGGGAGCTGTTTTTT
TRBV5-6	NA	NA	TRBJ1-2	13	CASSLGPNYGYTF	TGTGCCAGCAGCTTGGGTCCGAACTATGGCTACACCTTC
TRBV9	NA	NA	TRBJ2-2	15	CASSAGSANTGELFF	TGTGCCAGCAGCGCCGGGAGCGCGAACACCGGGGAGCTGTTTTTT
TRBV12-5	NA	NA	TRBJ2-1	17	CASGTPGAPSSYNEQFF	TGTGCTAGTGGTACTCCCGGAGCGCCAAGCTCCTACAATGAGCAGTTCTTC
TRBV7-2	few	TRBD1	TRBJ1-2	16	CASSLQGGTGAEGYTF	TGTGCCAGCAGCTTGCAGGGAGGGACAGGGGCGGAAGGCTACACCTTC
TRBV5-6	few	NA	TRBJ2-7	14	CASSLGFSDYEQYF	TGTGCCAGCAGCTTGGGGTTTAGCGACTACGAGCAGTACTTC
TRBV7-2	once	NA	TRBJ1-1	14	CASSYGTTNTEAFF	TGTGCCAGCAGCTATGGGACAACAAACACTGAAGCTTTCTTT
TRBV4-2	NA	TRBD2	TRBJ2-3	17	CASSPSTSGVSTDTQYF	TGTGCCAGCAGCCCCTCTACTAGCGGGGTAAGCACAGATACGCAGTATTTT
TRBV6-6	NA	NA	TRBJ2-7	16	CASSYSDPRSSYEQYF	TGTGCCAGCAGTTACTCCGATCCTAGGAGCTCCTACGAGCAGTACTTC
TRBV5-1	NA	TRBD1	TRBJ2-1	14	CASSLWDRNNEQFF	TGCGCCAGCAGCTTGTGGGACAGGAACAATGAGCAGTTCTTC
TRBV9	NA	TRBD1	TRBJ1-3	16	CASSPTTGESGNTIYF	TGTGCCAGCAGCCCTACGACAGGGGAAAGTGGAAACACCATATATTTT
TRBV12-5	once	NA	TRBJ2-1	15	CATGLGSGRNNEQFF	TGTGCTACCGGGTTGGGGTCAGGGAGGAACAATGAGCAGTTCTTC
TRBV11-2	NA	NA	TRBJ2-5	17	CASSVRGTPAWQETQYF	TGTGCCAGCAGCGTCCGGGGGACCCCCGCTTGGCAAGAGACCCAGTACTTC
TRBV6-5	once	NA	TRBJ2-2	13	CASSYTFTGELFF	TGTGCCAGCAGTTACACATTCACCGGGGAGCTGTTTTTT
TRBV4-1	NA	TRBD1	TRBJ2-1	14	CASSQTSSRDRKFF	TGCGCCAGCAGCCAGACATCAAGCCGGGACAGAAAGTTCTTC
TRBV5-6	few	NA	TRBJ1-2	12	CASSLRVYGYTF	TGTGCCAGCAGCCTCAGGGTGTATGGCTACACCTTC
TRBV6-5	many	NA	TRBJ2-6	15	CASSSPFSGANVLTF	TGTGCCAGCAGTTCCCCTTTCTCTGGGGCCAACGTCCTGACTTTC
TRBV6-5	NA	NA	TRBJ2-2	14	CASVTDSNTGELFF	TGTGCCAGCGTGACGGACTCGAACACCGGGGAGCTGTTTTTT
TRBV7-9	NA	TRBD2	TRBJ2-1	16	CASSLGGATTSGSPFF	TGTGCCAGCAGCTTAGGGGGGGCCACGACTAGCGGGAGTCCGTTCTTC
TRBV24-1	few	NA	TRBJ2-5	15	CATSDSGFSKETQYF	TGTGCCACCAGTGACTCGGGGTTCAGCAAAGAGACCCAGTACTTC
TRBV7-8	NA	NA	TRBJ1-4	14	CASSLSRVNEKLFF	TGTGCCAGCAGCTTAAGCCGGGTTAATGAAAAACTGTTTTTT
TRBV14	NA	NA	TRBJ1-6	16	CASSQEARPGHSPLHF	TGTGCCAGCAGCCAAGAGGCCAGGCCTGGGCATTCACCCCTCCACTTT
TRBV19	NA	TRBD1	TRBJ1-2	13	CASSTGTGYGYTF	TGTGCCAGTAGTACAGGGACAGGTTATGGCTACACCTTC
TRBV10-1	NA	NA	TRBJ1-2	15	CASSEMGSGDYGYTF	TGCGCCAGCAGTGAGATGGGTTCCGGGGATTATGGCTACACCTTC
TRBV6-2/TRBV6-3	NA	TRBD1	TRBJ2-5	14	CASSSYDRGETQYF	TGTGCCAGCAGTTCCTACGACAGGGGAGAGACCCAGTACTTC
TRBV5-6	NA	NA	TRBJ1-3	17	CASSLGRGVDRENTIYF	TGTGCCAGCAGCTTGGGGAGGGGTGTAGACCGAGAAAACACCATATATTTT
TRBV19	NA	NA	TRBJ2-4	13	CASSSLGGNIQYF	TGTGCCAGTAGTTCCCTGGGGGGAAACATTCAGTACTTC